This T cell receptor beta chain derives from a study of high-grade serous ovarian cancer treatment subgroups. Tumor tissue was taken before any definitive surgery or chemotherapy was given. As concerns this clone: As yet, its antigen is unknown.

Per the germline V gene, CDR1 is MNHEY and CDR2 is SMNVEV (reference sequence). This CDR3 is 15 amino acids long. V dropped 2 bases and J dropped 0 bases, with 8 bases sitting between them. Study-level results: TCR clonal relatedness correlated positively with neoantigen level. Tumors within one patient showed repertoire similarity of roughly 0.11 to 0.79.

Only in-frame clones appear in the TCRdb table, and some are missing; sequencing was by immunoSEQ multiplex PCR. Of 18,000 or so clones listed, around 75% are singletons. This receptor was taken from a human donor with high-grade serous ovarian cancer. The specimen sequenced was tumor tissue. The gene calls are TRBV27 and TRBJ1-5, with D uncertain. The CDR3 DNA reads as TGTGCCAGCAGTTTAATGGGGATTAGCAATCAGCCCCAGCATTTT. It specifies CASSLMGISNQPQHF.